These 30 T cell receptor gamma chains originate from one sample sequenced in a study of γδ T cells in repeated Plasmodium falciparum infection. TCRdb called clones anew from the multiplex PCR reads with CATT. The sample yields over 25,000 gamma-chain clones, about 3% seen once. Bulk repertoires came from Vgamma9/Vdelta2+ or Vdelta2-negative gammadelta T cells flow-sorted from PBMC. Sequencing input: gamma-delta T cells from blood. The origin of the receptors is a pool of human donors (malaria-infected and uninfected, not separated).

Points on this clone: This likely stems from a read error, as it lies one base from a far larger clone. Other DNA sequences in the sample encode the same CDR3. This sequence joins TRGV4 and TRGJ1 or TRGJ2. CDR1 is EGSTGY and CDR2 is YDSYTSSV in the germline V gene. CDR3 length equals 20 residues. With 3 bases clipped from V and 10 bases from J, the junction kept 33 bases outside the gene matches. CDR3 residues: CATWDYFQTRHNGCRRKKLF. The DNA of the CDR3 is TGTGCCACCTGGGATTATTTCCAGACAAGGCATAATGGTTGTCGTAGAAAGAAACTCTTT.

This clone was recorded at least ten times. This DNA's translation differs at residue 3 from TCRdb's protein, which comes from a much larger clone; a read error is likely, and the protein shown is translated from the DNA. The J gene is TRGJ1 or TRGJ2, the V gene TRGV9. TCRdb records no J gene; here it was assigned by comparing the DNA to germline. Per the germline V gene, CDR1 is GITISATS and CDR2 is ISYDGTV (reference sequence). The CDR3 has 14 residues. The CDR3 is CASWEVLPNYKKLF. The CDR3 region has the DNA TGTGCCTCGTGGGAGGTGCTACCGAATTATAAGAAACTCTTT.

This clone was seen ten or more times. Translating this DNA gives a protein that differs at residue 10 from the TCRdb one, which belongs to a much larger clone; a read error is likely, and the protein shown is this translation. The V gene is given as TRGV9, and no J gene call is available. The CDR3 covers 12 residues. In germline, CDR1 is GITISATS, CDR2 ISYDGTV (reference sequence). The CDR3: CALWTLLGKELF. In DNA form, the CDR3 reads TGTGCCTTGTGGACCCTTTTGGGCAAGGAACTCTTT.

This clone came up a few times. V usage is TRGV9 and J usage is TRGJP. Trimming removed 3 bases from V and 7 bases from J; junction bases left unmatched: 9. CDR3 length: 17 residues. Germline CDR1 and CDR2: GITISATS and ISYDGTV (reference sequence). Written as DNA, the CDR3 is TGTGCCTTGTGGGAGTTCGACAACGAGTTGGGCAAAAAAATCAAGGTATTT. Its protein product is CALWEFDNELGKKIKVF.

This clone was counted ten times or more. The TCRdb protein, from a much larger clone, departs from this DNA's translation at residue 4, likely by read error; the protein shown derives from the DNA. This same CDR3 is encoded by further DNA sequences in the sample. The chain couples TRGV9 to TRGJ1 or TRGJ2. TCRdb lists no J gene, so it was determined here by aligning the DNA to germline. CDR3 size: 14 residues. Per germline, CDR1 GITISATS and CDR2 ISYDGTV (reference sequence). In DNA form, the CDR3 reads TGTGCCTTGCGGGAGGTTCCGAATTATTATAAGAAACTCTTT. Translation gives CALREVPNYYKKLF.

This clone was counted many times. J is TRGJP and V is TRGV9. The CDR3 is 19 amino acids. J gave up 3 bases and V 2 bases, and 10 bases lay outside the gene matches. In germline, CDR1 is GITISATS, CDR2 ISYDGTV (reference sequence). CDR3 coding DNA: TGTGCCTTGTGGGAGGACCGGGGACAGCAAGAGTTGGGCAAAAAAATCAAGGTATTT. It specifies CALWEDRGQQELGKKIKVF.

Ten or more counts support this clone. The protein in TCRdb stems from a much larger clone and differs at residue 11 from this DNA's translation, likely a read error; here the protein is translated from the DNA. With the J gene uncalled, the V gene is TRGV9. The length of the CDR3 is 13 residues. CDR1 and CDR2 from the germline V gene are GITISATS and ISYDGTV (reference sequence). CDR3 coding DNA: TGTGCCTTGTGGGAGGTGTGTAGATATAAGAGACTCTTT. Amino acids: CALWEVCRYKRLF.

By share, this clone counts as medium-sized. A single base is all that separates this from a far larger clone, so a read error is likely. The chain's CDR3 is CALWEVNELGKKIKVF. In DNA form, the CDR3 reads TGTGCCTTGTGGGAGGTGAATGAGTTGGGCAAAAAAATCAAGGTATTT. The V and J genes are TRGV9 and TRGJP. The CDR3 has 16 residues. Germline assignment: CDR1 GITISATS and CDR2 ISYDGTV (reference sequence). J lost 7 bases, V lost 0 bases, and 3 bases had no gene match.

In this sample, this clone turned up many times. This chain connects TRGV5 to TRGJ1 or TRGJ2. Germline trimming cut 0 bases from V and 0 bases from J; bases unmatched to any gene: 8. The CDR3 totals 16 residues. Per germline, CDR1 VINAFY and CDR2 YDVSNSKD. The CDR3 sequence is CATWDRPTSNYYKKLF. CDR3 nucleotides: TGTGCCACCTGGGACAGGCCAACGTCGAATTATTATAAGAAACTCTTT.

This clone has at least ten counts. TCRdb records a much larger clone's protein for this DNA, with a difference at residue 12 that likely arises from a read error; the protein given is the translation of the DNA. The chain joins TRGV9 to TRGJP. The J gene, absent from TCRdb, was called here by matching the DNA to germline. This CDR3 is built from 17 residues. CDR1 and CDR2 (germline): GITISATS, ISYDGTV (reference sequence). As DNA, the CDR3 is TGTGCCTTGTGGGAGGTGCGAAAAGAGTTGGGCAGAAAAATCAAGGTATTT. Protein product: CALWEVRKELGRKIKVF.

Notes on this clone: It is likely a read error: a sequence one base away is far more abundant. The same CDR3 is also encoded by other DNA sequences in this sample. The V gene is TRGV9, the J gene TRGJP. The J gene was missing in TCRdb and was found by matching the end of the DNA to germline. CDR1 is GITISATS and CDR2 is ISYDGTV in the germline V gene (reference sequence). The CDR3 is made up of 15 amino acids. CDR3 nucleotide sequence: TGTGCCTTGTGGTCCGAGGGGTTGGGTAAAAAAATCAAGGTATTT. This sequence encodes CALWSEGLGKKIKVF.

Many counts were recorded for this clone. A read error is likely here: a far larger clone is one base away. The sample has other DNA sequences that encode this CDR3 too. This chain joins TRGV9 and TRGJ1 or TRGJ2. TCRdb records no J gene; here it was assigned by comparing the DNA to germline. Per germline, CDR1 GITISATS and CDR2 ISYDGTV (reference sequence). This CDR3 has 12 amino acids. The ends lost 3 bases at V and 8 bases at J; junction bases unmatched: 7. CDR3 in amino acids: CALWEPGDKKLF. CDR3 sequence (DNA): TGTGCCTTGTGGGAGCCAGGGGATAAGAAACTCTTT.

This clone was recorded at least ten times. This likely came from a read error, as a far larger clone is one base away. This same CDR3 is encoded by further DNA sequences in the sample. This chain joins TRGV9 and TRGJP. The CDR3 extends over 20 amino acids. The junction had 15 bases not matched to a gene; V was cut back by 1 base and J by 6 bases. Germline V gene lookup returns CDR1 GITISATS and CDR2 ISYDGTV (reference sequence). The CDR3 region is CALWEVWSLLGELGKKIKVF. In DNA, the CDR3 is TGTGCCTTGTGGGAGGTCTGGTCTCTACTAGGAGAGTTGGGCAAAAAAATCAAGGTATTT.

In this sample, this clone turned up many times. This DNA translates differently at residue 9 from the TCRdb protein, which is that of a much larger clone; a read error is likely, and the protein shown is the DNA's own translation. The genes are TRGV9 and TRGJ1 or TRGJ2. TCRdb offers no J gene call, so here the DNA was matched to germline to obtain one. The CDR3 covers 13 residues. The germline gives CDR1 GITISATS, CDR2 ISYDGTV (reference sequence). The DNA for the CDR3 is TGTGCCTTGTGGGAGTATCGCTATTGTAAGAAACTCTTT. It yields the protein CALWEYRYCKKLF.

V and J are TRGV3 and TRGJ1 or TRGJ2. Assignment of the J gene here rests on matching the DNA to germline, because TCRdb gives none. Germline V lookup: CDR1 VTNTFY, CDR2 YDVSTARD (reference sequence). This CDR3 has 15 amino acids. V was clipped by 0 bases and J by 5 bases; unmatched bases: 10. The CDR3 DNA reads TGTGCCACCTGGGACAGGCCCAAAGATAATTATAAGAAACTCTTT. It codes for CATWDRPKDNYKKLF.

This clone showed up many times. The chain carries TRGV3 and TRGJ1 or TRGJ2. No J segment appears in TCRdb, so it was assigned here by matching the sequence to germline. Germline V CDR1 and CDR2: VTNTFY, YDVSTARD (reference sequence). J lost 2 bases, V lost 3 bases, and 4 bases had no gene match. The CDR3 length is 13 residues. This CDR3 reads CATWDLYYYKKLF. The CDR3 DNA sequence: TGTGCCACCTGGGACCTTTATTATTATAAGAAACTCTTT.

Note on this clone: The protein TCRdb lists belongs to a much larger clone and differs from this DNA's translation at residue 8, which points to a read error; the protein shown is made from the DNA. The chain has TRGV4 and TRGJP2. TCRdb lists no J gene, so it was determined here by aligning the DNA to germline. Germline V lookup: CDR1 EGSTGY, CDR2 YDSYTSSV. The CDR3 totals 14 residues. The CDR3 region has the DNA TGTGCCACCTGGCAAAAGAGTAATGATTGGATCAAGACGTTT. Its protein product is CATWQKSNDWIKTF.

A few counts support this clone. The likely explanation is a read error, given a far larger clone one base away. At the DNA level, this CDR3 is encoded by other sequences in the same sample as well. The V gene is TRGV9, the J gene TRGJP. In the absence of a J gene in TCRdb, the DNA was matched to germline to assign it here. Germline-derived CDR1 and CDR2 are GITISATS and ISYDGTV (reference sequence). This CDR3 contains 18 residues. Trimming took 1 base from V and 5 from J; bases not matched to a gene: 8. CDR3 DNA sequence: TGTGCCTTGTGGGAGGTTAGAGGGGAAGAGTTGGGCAAAAAAATCAAGGTATTT. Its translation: CALWEVRGEELGKKIKVF.

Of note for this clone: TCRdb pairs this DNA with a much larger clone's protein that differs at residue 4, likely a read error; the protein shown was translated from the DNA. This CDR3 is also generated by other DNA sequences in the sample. The CDR3 DNA reads TGTGCCACCAGGGATTTATATAAGAAACTCTTT. Translation: CATRDLYKKLF. The genes are TRGV4 and TRGJ1 or TRGJ2. TCRdb gives no J gene; it was assigned here by matching the DNA to germline. The length of the CDR3 is 11 residues. Germline V gene lookup returns CDR1 EGSTGY and CDR2 YDSYTSSV.

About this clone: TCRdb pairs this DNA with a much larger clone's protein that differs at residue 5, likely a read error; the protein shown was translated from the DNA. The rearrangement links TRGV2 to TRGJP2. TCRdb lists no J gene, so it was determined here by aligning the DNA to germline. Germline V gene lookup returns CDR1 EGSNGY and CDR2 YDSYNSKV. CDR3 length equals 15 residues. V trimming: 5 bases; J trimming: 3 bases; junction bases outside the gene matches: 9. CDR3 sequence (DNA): TGTGCCACCTGGGCATTTGTTCGTAGTGATTGGATCAAGACGTTT. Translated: CATWAFVRSDWIKTF.

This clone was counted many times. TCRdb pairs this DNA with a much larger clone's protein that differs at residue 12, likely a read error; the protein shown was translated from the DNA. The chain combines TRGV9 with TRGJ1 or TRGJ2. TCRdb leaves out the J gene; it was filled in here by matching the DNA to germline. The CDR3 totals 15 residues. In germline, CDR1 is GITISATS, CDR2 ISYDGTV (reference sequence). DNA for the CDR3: TGTGCCTTGTGGGAGGTCTCCCCGCGTGGTTATAGGAAACTCTTT. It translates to CALWEVSPRGYRKLF.

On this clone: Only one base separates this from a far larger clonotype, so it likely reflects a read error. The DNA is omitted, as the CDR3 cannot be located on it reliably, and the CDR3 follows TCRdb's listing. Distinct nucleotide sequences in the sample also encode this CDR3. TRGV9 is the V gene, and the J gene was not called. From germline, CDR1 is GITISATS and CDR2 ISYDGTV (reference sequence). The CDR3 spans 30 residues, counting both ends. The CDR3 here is CALWEQGLRNSLAVEQHLLSQVSIGRIQHF.

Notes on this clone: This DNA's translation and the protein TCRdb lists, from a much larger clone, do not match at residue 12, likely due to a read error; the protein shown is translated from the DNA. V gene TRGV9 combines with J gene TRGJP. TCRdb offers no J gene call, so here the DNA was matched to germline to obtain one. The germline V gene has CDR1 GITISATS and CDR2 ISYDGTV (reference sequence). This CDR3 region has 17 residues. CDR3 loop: CALWEVHKELGEKIKVF. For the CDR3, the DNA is TGTGCCTTGTGGGAGGTGCATAAAGAGTTGGGCGAAAAAATCAAGGTATTT.

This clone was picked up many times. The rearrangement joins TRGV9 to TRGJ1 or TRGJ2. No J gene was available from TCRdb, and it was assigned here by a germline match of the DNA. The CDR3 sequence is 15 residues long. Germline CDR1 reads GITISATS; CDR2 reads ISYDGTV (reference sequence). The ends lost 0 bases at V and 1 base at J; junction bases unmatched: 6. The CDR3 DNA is TGTGCCTTGTGGGAGGTGCGTCGAAATTATTATAAGAAACTCTTT. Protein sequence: CALWEVRRNYYKKLF.

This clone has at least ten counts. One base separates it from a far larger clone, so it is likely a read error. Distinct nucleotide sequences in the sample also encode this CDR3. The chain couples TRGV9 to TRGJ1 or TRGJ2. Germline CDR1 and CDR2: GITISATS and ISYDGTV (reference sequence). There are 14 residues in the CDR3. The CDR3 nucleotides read TGCGCCTTGTGGGAGATCCTCCATTATTATAAGAAACTCTTT. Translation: CALWEILHYYKKLF.

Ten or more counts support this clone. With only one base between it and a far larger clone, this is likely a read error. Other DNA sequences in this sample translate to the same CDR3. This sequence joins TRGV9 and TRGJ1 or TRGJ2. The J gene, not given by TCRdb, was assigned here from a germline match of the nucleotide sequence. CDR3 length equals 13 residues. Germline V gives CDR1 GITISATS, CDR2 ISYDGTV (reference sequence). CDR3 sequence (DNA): TGTGCCCTGTGGGAGGCGAGGTATTATAAGAAACTCTTT. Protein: CALWEARYYKKLF.

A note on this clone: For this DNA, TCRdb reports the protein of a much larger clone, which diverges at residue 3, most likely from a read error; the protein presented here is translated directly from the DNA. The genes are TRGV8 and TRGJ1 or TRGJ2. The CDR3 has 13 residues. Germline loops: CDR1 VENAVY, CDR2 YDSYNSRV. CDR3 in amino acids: CAIWDRYYYKKLF. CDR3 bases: TGTGCCATCTGGGACCGCTATTATTATAAGAAACTCTTT.

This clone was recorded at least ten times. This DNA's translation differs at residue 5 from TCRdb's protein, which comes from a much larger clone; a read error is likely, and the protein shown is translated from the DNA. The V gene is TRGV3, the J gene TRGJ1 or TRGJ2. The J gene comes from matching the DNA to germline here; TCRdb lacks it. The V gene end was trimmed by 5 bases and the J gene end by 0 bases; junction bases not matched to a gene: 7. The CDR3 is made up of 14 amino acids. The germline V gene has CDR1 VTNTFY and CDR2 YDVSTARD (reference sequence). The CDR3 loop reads CATWGTPNYYKKLF. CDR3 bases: TGTGCCACCTGGGGCACCCCGAATTATTATAAGAAACTCTTT.

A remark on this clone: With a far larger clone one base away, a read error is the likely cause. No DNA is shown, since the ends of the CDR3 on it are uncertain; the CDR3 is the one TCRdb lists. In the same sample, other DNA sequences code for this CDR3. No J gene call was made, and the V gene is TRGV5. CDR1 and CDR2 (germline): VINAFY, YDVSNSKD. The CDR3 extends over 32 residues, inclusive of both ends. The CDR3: CATWDRRRIIRNSLAVEQHWLSQVSIGRIQHF.

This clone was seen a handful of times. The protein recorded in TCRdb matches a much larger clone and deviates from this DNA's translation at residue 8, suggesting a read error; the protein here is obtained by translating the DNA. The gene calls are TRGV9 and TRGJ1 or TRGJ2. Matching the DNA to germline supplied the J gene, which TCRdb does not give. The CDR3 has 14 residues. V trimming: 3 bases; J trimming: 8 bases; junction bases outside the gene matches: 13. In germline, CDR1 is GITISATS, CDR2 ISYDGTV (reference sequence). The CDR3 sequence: CALWELYSQDKKLF. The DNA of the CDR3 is TGTGCCTTGTGGGAGTTGTACTCCCAGGATAAGAAACTCTTT.